What follows is one T cell receptor beta chain and its context. Its antigen is currently unknown. The CDR3 is made up of 15 amino acids. The V gene's germline CDR1 is LGHNA and CDR2 YNFKEQ. Naive cells were sorted as CD45RO-, CCR7+, CD27+ and CD95-. This specimen comes from a study of CXCR3-negative and CXCR3-positive naive CD8 T cells. Findings of the study overall: Both naive subsets, CXCR3-negative and CXCR3-positive, displayed similar TRBV-TRBJ usage, unlike memory cells. Naive CXCR3-positive cells had TRB CDR3s more hydrophobic than those of CXCR3-negative naive cells. Comparably high diversity marked both naive subsets, whereas memory CD8+ cells had much lower diversity.

TRB cDNA libraries were made by UMI-labeled 5' RACE. TCRdb re-called the 5' RACE reads, yielding one record per CDR3 amino acid sequence without DNA. The sample table includes about 82,000 distinct CDR3 sequences. The chain joins TRBV4-2 to TRBJ2-1; absent DNA, TCRdb's TRBD1 call cannot be checked. This receptor was identified in a human donor in good health. Some clones in this sample may be carry-over from other donors' samples. The source material was naive CXCR3- CD8+ T cells from blood. The subset here: CD45RO-CCR7+CD27+CD95- naive CD8+ T cells lacking CXCR3 (TNR3-). CDR3 loop: CASSQVQRAYNEQFF.